These 19 T cell receptor beta chains came from one sample sequenced in a study of blood T cell repertoires in COVID-19. The assay was immunoSEQ multiplex PCR, and TCRdb's table has in-frame clones only and misses some. The data show over 200,000 clones, approximately 80% seen once. Specimen: peripheral blood. The receptors shown here come from a woman older than 75 with active or convalescent COVID-19.

About this clone: The same CDR3 arises from other DNA sequences in this sample as well. The chain combines TRBV19 with TRBJ1-5, with a possible D match to TRBD1 (6 bases). CDR1 LNHDA and CDR2 SQIVND come from the germline V gene (reference sequence). Trimming left V 5 bases short and J 0 bases short, with 8 bases between. The CDR3 covers 14 residues. The CDR3 here is CASSVDSSNQPQHF. As DNA, the CDR3 is TGTGCCAGTAGTGTGGACAGTAGCAATCAGCCCCAGCATTTT.

This chain joins TRBV29-1 and TRBJ2-2; D is perhaps TRBD1 (6 bases). The CDR3 covers 13 residues. With 2 bases removed from V and 4 bases from J, the gap between germline ends came to 8 bases. Germline V gene sequence: CDR1 SQVTM, CDR2 ANQGSEA. The CDR3, as DNA: TGCAGCGTTGAAACAGGGTTCACCGGGGAGCTGTTTTTT. As protein: CSVETGFTGELFF.

This chain links TRBV18 with TRBJ2-3; TRBD1 agrees at 8 bases. After removal of 2 bases from V and 4 bases from J, the junction contained 5 bases not matched to a gene. From germline, CDR1 is KGHSH and CDR2 LQKENI. The CDR3 has 15 residues. The CDR3 sequence: CASSPDRGSPDTQYF. CDR3 DNA sequence: TGTGCCAGCTCACCAGACAGGGGAAGCCCAGATACGCAGTATTTT.

V is TRBV7-2 and J is TRBJ2-7; 12 nucleotides agree with TRBD2. Losses at the gene ends were 5 bases for V and 8 bases for J; bases not matched to a gene: 10. Germline assignment: CDR1 SGHTA and CDR2 FQGNSA. The CDR3 is 15 residues long. CDR3 in DNA: TGTGCCAGCAGCCCAATGCTAGCGGGGGGGCGGCAGCAGTACTTC. Its translation is CASSPMLAGGRQQYF.

This clone was counted between two and nine times. This chain joins TRBV5-1 and TRBJ2-1; 12 bases match TRBD2. Germline lookup yields CDR1 SGHRS and CDR2 YFSETQ. This CDR3 contains 15 residues. Trimming at V came to 3 bases and at J to 9 bases, leaving 7 bases not matched to a gene. CDR3 loop: CASSSLAGGVGEQFF. As DNA, the CDR3 is TGCGCCAGCAGCTCCCTAGCGGGAGGGGTTGGTGAGCAGTTCTTC.

The V gene is TRBV12-3 or TRBV12-4, the J gene TRBJ1-1, with 7 bases identical to TRBD1. This CDR3 spans 13 amino acids. J lost 11 bases, V lost 5 bases, and 11 bases had no gene match. The CDR3 nucleotides read TGTGCCAGCAGTATCGGGACAGTCGGAACCGCTTTCTTT. Translating gives CASSIGTVGTAFF.

V gene TRBV27 combines with J gene TRBJ1-4; D possibly corresponds to TRBD1 (5 bases). CDR1 and CDR2 from the germline V gene are MNHEY and SMNVEV (reference sequence). There are 15 residues in the CDR3. V lost 7 bases and J 2 bases, leaving 14 bases between the germline ends. The CDR3 loop reads CASTPRGSTNEKLFF. In DNA form, the CDR3 reads TGTGCCAGCACCCCTAGGGGCAGCACTAATGAAAAACTGTTTTTT. Together with reference TRBV27 and TRBJ1-4, the CDR3 gives the full variable domain: EAQVTQNPRYLITVTGKKLTVTCSQNMNHEYMSWYRQDPGLGLRQIYYSMNVEVTDKGDVPEGYKVSRKEKRNFPLILESPSPNQTSLYFCASTPRGSTNEKLFFGSGTQLSVL.

This clone was detected only once. The junction departs from germline at one end; a sequencing error may be responsible. The chain carries TRBV7-7 and TRBJ2-3; D not certain. CDR1 and CDR2 (germline): SSHAT, FNYEAQ (reference sequence). The CDR3 spans 15 residues. The CDR3: CASSPNPTSTDTQYF. DNA of the CDR3: TGTGCTAGCAGCCCTAACCCGACTAGCACAGATACGCAGTATTTT.

The rearrangement joins TRBV5-1 to TRBJ2-7; D is ambiguous. Germline CDR1 SGHRS, CDR2 YFSETQ. This CDR3 comprises 15 residues. The germline V and J ends were trimmed by 0 bases and 5 bases, with 15 bases remaining between them. DNA of the CDR3: TGCGCCAGCAGCTTGGCCGCAGGCGTTCCTAACGAGCAGTACTTC. Translating gives CASSLAAGVPNEQYF.

This chain joins TRBV4-2 and TRBJ2-1; D is unclear. CDR3 length: 14 amino acids. Per germline, CDR1 LGHNA and CDR2 YNFKEQ. Trimming removed 1 base at V and 9 bases at J, with 13 bases between. The CDR3 DNA is TGTGCCAGCAGCCAAGTAGGATGGGCTCCTGAGCAGTTCTTC. It translates to CASSQVGWAPEQFF.

The rearrangement joins TRBV5-1 to TRBJ1-4; weak D call: TRBD1 (5 bases). Germline values: CDR1 SGHRS, CDR2 YFSETQ. V lost 5 bases and J lost 3, with 8 bases in between. The CDR3 length is 13 residues. In nucleotides, the CDR3 is TGCGCCAGCAGGCCGACAGCTAATGAAAAACTGTTTTTT. This translates into CASRPTANEKLFF.

V usage is TRBV28 and J usage is TRBJ2-7; 8 nucleotides line up with TRBD1. V was clipped by 6 bases and J by 5 bases; unmatched bases: 9. The CDR3 runs to 14 residues. Looked up from germline, CDR1 is MDHEN and CDR2 is SYDVKM. The CDR3 here is CASRADRAKNEQYF. CDR3 bases: TGTGCCAGCAGGGCGGACAGGGCAAAAAACGAGCAGTACTTC.

For the CDR3, the DNA is TGTGCCAGCAGCCCGGGGCAGGGGAGCTATGGCTACACCTTC. Translated: CASSPGQGSYGYTF. V is TRBV2 and J is TRBJ1-2; the D gene is possibly TRBD1 (6 bases). Germline CDR1 and CDR2: SNHLY and FYNNEI. This CDR3 has 14 amino acids. The V and J ends lost 6 bases and 4 bases respectively, with 15 bases between them.

The chain links TRBV5-4 to TRBJ2-3, with D perhaps matching TRBD2 (7 bases). The V gene lost 6 bases and the J gene lost 5 bases, with 16 bases spanning the gap. CDR1 and CDR2 (germline): SGHNT, YYREEE (reference sequence). This CDR3 has 14 residues. This CDR3 reads CASTLGGPVDTQYF. In DNA form, the CDR3 reads TGTGCCAGCACCCTGGGGGGGCCTGTAGATACGCAGTATTTT.

This clone was observed a handful of times. The V and J genes are TRBV7-9 and TRBJ1-2; tentatively, D is TRBD1 (6 bases). Germline V gene data show CDR1 as SEHNR and CDR2 as FQNEAQ (reference sequence). The V gene lost 5 bases and the J gene lost 8 bases, with 9 bases spanning the gap. The CDR3 has 11 residues. The CDR3 sequence: CASSRTGGYTF. The CDR3 DNA follows: TGTGCCAGCAGCAGAACAGGGGGCTACACCTTC. Variable domain in full (rest from reference TRBV7-9 and TRBJ1-2): DTGVSQNPRHKITKRGQNVTFRCDPISEHNRLYWYRQTLGQGPEFLTYFQNEAQLEKSRLLSDRFSAERPKGSFSTLEIQRTEQGDSAMYLCASSRTGGYTFGSGTRLTVV.

This rearrangement joins TRBV18 to TRBJ1-2; 7 bases map to TRBD1. Per germline, CDR1 KGHSH and CDR2 LQKENI. The CDR3 totals 15 residues. The V gene end was trimmed by 1 base and the J gene end by 2 bases; junction bases not matched to a gene: 4. The CDR3 DNA reads as TGTGCCAGCTCACCACAGACAGGGCGAAACTATGGCTACACCTTC. This codes for CASSPQTGRNYGYTF.

The J gene is TRBJ2-1, the V gene TRBV19; tentatively, D is TRBD1 (5 bases). The CDR3 has 14 amino acids. V was pared by 7 bases and J by 4 bases, with 14 bases between. CDR1 and CDR2 (germline): LNHDA, SQIVND (reference sequence). CDR3 sequence reads: CASTPGRAYNEQFF. Written as DNA, the CDR3 is TGTGCCAGTACGCCTGGCAGGGCTTACAATGAGCAGTTCTTC.

The CDR3, as DNA: TGTGCCAGCTCCAGACTAGGTGTAGATACGCAGTATTTT. Protein product: CASSRLGVDTQYF. This sequence joins TRBV18 and TRBJ2-3; D is possibly TRBD2 (6 bases). The CDR3 sequence is 13 residues long. The ends were cut back, 6 bases at V and 5 bases at J, with 12 bases in the middle. The germline CDR1 and CDR2 sequences are KGHSH and LQKENI.

This sequence joins TRBV5-3 and TRBJ2-3; the match to TRBD2 covers 12 bases. TRBV5-3 belongs to the ORF category, with a function that is uncertain. Trimming removed 7 bases from V and 0 bases from J; junction bases left unmatched: 9. This CDR3 has 17 residues. CDR3 sequence (DNA): TGTGCCAGAGGTTTTCAGACTAGCGGGAGTAGCACAGATACGCAGTATTTT. Its protein is CARGFQTSGSSTDTQYF.